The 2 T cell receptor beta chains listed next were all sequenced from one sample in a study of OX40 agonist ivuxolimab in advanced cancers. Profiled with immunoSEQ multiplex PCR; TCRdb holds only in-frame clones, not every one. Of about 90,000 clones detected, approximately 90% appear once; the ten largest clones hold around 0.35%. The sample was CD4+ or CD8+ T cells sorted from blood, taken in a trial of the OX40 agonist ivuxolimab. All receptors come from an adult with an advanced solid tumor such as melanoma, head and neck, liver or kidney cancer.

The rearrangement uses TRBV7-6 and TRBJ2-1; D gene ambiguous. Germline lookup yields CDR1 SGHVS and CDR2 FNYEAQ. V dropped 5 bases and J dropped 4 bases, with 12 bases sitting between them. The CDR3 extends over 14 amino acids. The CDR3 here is CASSTPPRYNEQFF. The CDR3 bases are TGTGCCAGCAGCACGCCACCAAGATACAATGAGCAGTTCTTC.

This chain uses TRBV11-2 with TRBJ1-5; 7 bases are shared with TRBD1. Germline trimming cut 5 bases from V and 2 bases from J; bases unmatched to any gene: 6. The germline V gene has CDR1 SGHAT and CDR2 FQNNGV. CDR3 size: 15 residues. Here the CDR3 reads CASSLWTGGNQPQHF. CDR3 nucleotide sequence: TGTGCCAGCAGCCTTTGGACAGGCGGCAATCAGCCCCAGCATTTT.